What follows are 28 T cell receptor beta chains derived from one specimen sequenced in a study of T-cell memory formation after mild COVID-19. TCRdb re-derived calls from the 5' RACE reads in MiXCR, one entry per CDR3 protein. Among 410,000 or so distinct CDR3 sequences listed, about 22% were seen once. Specimen: PBMCs or a T cell subset sorted from them (not recorded which). The receptors come from an adult woman who had mild COVID-19 (a few samples of this study predate the infection). Cell type and time point are not known.

This clonotype was counted once. The V gene is TRBV24-1, the J gene TRBJ2-4; 8 bases agree with TRBD1. The CDR3 has 17 residues. Trimming took 3 bases from V and 2 from J; bases not matched to a gene: 8. Germline V gives CDR1 KGHDR, CDR2 SFDVKD. The CDR3 DNA reads TGTGCCACCAGTGATACCGGACAGGGTGGGTCCAAAAACATTCAGTACTTC. Residues: CATSDTGQGGSKNIQYF.

This clonotype was seen more than once but under ten times. The chain links TRBV7-9 to TRBJ1-1; D remains unclear. CDR1 SEHNR and CDR2 FQNEAQ come from the germline V gene (reference sequence). This CDR3 spans 16 amino acids. The V end was cut by 0 bases, the J end by 3 bases, with 14 bases between. CDR3 region: CASSLAHYLRHTEAFF. The CDR3 DNA is TGTGCCAGCAGCTTAGCGCACTATCTAAGGCACACTGAAGCTTTCTTT.

The genes are TRBV29-1 and TRBJ2-1, with 7 bases lining up with TRBD2. Unmatched junction bases numbered 14, after V lost 7 bases and J lost 5 bases. In germline, CDR1 is SQVTM, CDR2 ANQGSEA. The length of the CDR3 is 15 residues. The CDR3 DNA follows: TGCAGCGCCGGGACTACCGTAGCCATCGACAATGAGCAGTTCTTC. It yields the protein CSAGTTVAIDNEQFF.

This clonotype showed up just a few times. The chain employs TRBV11-2 and TRBJ2-1; D is unclear. Trimming pared 0 bases from V and 1 base from J, leaving 7 bases between. The CDR3 loop spans 15 amino acids. In germline, CDR1 is SGHAT, CDR2 FQNNGV. CDR3 nucleotide sequence: TGTGCCAGCAGCTTAGATAAGGGATCCTACAATGAGCAGTTCTTC. This translates into CASSLDKGSYNEQFF.

The rearrangement uses TRBV19 and TRBJ2-3, with D possibly TRBD1 on 5 matching bases. The length of the CDR3 is 15 residues. V was cut by 6 bases and J by 2 bases, with 15 bases left in between. Looked up from germline, CDR1 is LNHDA and CDR2 is SQIVND (reference sequence). DNA of the CDR3: TGTGCCAGTAGACGGCAGGGTGGGGACACAGATACGCAGTATTTT. It yields the protein CASRRQGGDTDTQYF. The variable domain in full, completed from reference TRBV19 and TRBJ2-3, reads DGGITQSPKYLFRKEGQNVTLSCEQNLNHDAMYWYRQDPGQGLRLIYYSQIVNDFQKGDIAEGYSVSREKKESFPLTVTSAQKNPTAFYLCASRRQGGDTDTQYFGPGTRLTVL.

This CDR3 is CACQGGLADAPQYF. The CDR3 DNA reads TGTGCCTGCCAAGGGGGGCTAGCGGACGCGCCGCAGTACTTC. V gene TRBV30 combines with J gene TRBJ2-5, with D possibly matching TRBD2 (7 bases). CDR3 length equals 14 residues. Trimming took 6 bases from V and 11 from J, leaving 25 bases between them. Germline V gives CDR1 GTSNPN, CDR2 SVGIG (reference sequence).

This clonotype was counted only a few times. The rearrangement joins TRBV3-2 to TRBJ2-3. TRBV3-2 counts as a pseudogene. The CDR3 is 14 residues long. This CDR3 reads CASSQDGRLPLKYF. The CDR3 DNA reads as TGTGCCAGCAGCCAAGATGGTCGTCTGCCTCTTAAGTATTTT.

This chain joins TRBV29-1 and TRBJ1-1; the match to TRBD1 covers 7 bases. V shed 7 bases, J shed 0 bases, and the junction held 5 bases outside the gene matches. CDR3 length: 13 amino acids. Germline assignment: CDR1 SQVTM and CDR2 ANQGSEA. The CDR3 bases are TGCAGCGCGGCAGACAGGGTGAACACTGAAGCTTTCTTT. It translates to CSAADRVNTEAFF.

The V gene is TRBV9, the J gene TRBJ2-1; TRBD2 matches at 14 bases. This CDR3 has 16 residues. J was trimmed by 7 bases and V by 2 bases; bases with no gene match: 5. CDR1 SGDLS and CDR2 YYNGEE come from the germline V gene. The CDR3 DNA reads TGTGCCAGCAGCGTTCAGGGACTAGCGGGAGTGAATGAGCAGTTCTTC. This encodes CASSVQGLAGVNEQFF.

The chain is built from TRBV3-1 and TRBJ2-3; D unresolved. This CDR3 spans 15 amino acids. Germline values: CDR1 LGHDT, CDR2 YNNKEL (reference sequence). The germline V and J ends were trimmed by 1 base and 2 bases, with 10 bases remaining between them. CDR3 region: CASSQALLVTDTQYF. CDR3 bases: TGTGCCAGCAGCCAAGCATTACTTGTCACAGATACGCAGTATTTT.

This clonotype was seen only a few times. The rearrangement joins TRBV20-1 to TRBJ2-1, with no clear D. Germline V gene lookup returns CDR1 DFQATT and CDR2 SNEGSKA (reference sequence). The CDR3 is made up of 15 amino acids. V shed 0 bases and J shed 7 bases, with 16 bases lying between them. The CDR3 here is CSARDARSLRNEQFF. The CDR3 DNA is TGCAGTGCTAGAGATGCGCGGTCCCTGAGGAATGAGCAGTTCTTC.

This clonotype has more than one count but fewer than ten. The chain has TRBV7-9 and TRBJ2-2; the D is unclear. The germline CDR1 and CDR2 sequences are SEHNR and FQNEAQ (reference sequence). The V end lost 5 bases, the J end lost 2 bases, and 9 bases lay between the germline ends. The CDR3 runs to 14 residues. In nucleotides, the CDR3 is TGTGCCAGCAGCGGGGTGTTCAACACCGGGGAGCTGTTTTTT. It specifies CASSGVFNTGELFF.

V gene TRBV6-6 combines with J gene TRBJ2-3, with a weak D call TRBD1 (8 bases). Per the germline V gene, CDR1 is MNHNY and CDR2 is SVGAGI (reference sequence). This CDR3 has 16 residues. The V end lost 7 bases, the J end lost 0 bases, and 17 bases lay between the germline ends. The CDR3 DNA reads as TGTGCCAGCAAAGCTACAGGGGGAGGGAGCACAGATACGCAGTATTTT. Amino acid sequence: CASKATGGGSTDTQYF.

This clonotype was observed many times. The chain uses TRBV12-3 or TRBV12-4 and TRBJ2-3; no clear D gene. The CDR3 runs to 13 residues. V lost 3 bases and J lost 3, with 7 bases in between. In nucleotides, the CDR3 is TGTGCCAGCAGTTTTTTTTCTACAGATACGCAGTATTTT. It is translated as CASSFFSTDTQYF.

The rearrangement joins TRBV7-3 to TRBJ1-1; no clear D. Trimming took 1 base from V and 8 from J, leaving 11 bases between them. The CDR3 length is 13 residues. Germline values: CDR1 SGHTA, CDR2 FQGTGA. The CDR3 DNA is TGTGCCAGCAGCTTAAGTGCGGGATCGGAAGCTTTCTTT. It translates to CASSLSAGSEAFF.

This clonotype occurred many times. The V gene is TRBV25-1, the J gene TRBJ2-1; 9 nucleotides align to TRBD2. CDR1 is MGHDK and CDR2 is SYGVNS in the germline V gene. The V gene end was trimmed by 2 bases and the J gene end by 7 bases; junction bases not matched to a gene: 6. This CDR3 has 15 residues. The CDR3 protein is CASSEALAGANEQFF. The CDR3 DNA reads as TGTGCCAGCAGTGAAGCTTTAGCGGGAGCGAATGAGCAGTTCTTC.

This clonotype has just one count. The chain combines TRBV11-1 with TRBJ2-2, with 7 bases that match TRBD1. The CDR3 sequence is 17 residues long. The germline CDR1 and CDR2 sequences are SGHAT and FQDESV (reference sequence). Trimming removed 6 bases from V and 5 bases from J; junction bases left unmatched: 15. The CDR3 coding sequence is TGTGCCAGCAGTCCTTCAAGGGGACAGATAACTACCGGGGAGCTGTTTTTT. It codes for CASSPSRGQITTGELFF.

The chain carries TRBV20-1 and TRBJ2-1, with 7 bases identical to TRBD1. After removal of 6 bases from V and 2 bases from J, the junction contained 10 bases not matched to a gene. Germline V gives CDR1 DFQATT, CDR2 SNEGSKA (reference sequence). This CDR3 has 15 amino acids. CDR3 nucleotide sequence: TGCAGTGCGCTTGGGGGACAGTCGACCTACAATGAGCAGTTCTTC. It encodes CSALGGQSTYNEQFF.

This clonotype was seen a few times. The chain is built from TRBV10-3 and TRBJ1-1; 9 bases match TRBD1. V dropped 0 bases and J dropped 10; count of bases not matched to a gene: 0. CDR1 is ENHRY and CDR2 is SYGVKD in the germline V gene. This CDR3 is built from 12 residues. The DNA for the CDR3 is TGTGCCATCAGTGAGTCGACAGGGGGAGCTTTCTTT. This encodes CAISESTGGAFF.

V usage is TRBV7-8 and J usage is TRBJ2-2; 8 positions agree with TRBD1. The CDR3 is made up of 14 amino acids. Trimming at V came to 11 bases and at J to 0 bases, leaving 5 bases not matched to a gene. Germline V lookup: CDR1 SGHVS, CDR2 FQNEAQ. CDR3 loop: CADRQGPNTGELFF. The DNA of the CDR3 is TGTGCCGACAGACAGGGGCCGAACACCGGGGAGCTGTTTTTT. Full variable domain (missing parts from reference TRBV7-8 and TRBJ2-2): GAGVSQSPRYKVAKRGQDVALRCDPISGHVSLFWYQQALGQGPEFLTYFQNEAQLDKSGLPSDRFFAERPEGSVSTLKIQRTQQEDSAVYLCADRQGPNTGELFFGEGSRLTVL.

The chain recombines TRBV7-3 with TRBJ2-3, with 16 positions matching TRBD2. This CDR3 comprises 16 residues. After removal of 2 bases from V and 5 bases from J, the junction contained 1 base not matched to a gene. CDR1 is SGHTA and CDR2 is FQGTGA in the germline V gene. CDR3 DNA: TGTGCCAGCAGCTTAGGGACTAGCGGGAGGGGAGATACGCAGTATTTT. This encodes CASSLGTSGRGDTQYF.

This clonotype was seen more than once but under ten times. CDR3 sequence reads: CASTLGNTEAFF. The CDR3 DNA sequence: TGCGCCAGCACTTTGGGAAACACTGAAGCTTTCTTT. The chain links TRBV10-2 to TRBJ1-1; unclear D gene. There are 12 residues in the CDR3. Between the trimmed V and J ends, which lost 7 bases and 2 bases, there was a span of 8 bases. The germline gives CDR1 WSHSY, CDR2 SAAADI.

The chain joins TRBV9 to TRBJ1-2; D remains ambiguous. The CDR3 length is 15 residues. Trimming took off 0 bases at V and 2 bases at J, with 11 bases between the two ends. The germline gives CDR1 SGDLS, CDR2 YYNGEE. The CDR3 nucleotides read TGTGCCAGCAGCGTAGAGGCAGGAACAAACTATGGCTACACCTTC. Translating it yields CASSVEAGTNYGYTF.

This clonotype was detected only a few times. The chain links TRBV21-1 to TRBJ1-3. TRBV21-1 is termed a pseudogene. The CDR3 has 18 residues. The CDR3 loop is CASSKDAGWIVSGNTIYF. CDR3 in DNA: TGTGCCAGCAGCAAAGACGCAGGGTGGATTGTCTCTGGAAACACCATATATTTT.

This clonotype was seen more than once but under ten times. The chain has TRBV24-1 and TRBJ2-5; either TRBD1 or TRBD2 may supply D (8 bases each). From germline, CDR1 is KGHDR and CDR2 SFDVKD. The V and J ends lost 4 bases and 4 bases respectively, with 21 bases between them. CDR3 length: 17 amino acids. CDR3 sequence: CATSDLRGGRGRETQYF. In nucleotides, the CDR3 is TGTGCCACCAGTGACCTCCGGGGGGGCAGGGGGCGAGAGACCCAGTACTTC.

This clonotype occurred a few times. This chain links TRBV20-1 with TRBJ2-3, with 13 bases fitting TRBD2. This CDR3 region has 17 residues. Germline trimming cut 5 bases from V and 0 bases from J; bases unmatched to any gene: 8. Looked up from germline, CDR1 is DFQATT and CDR2 is SNEGSKA (reference sequence). CDR3 DNA sequence: TGCAGTGCTTGTCATGGACTAGCGGGGGCGAGCACAGATACGCAGTATTTT. Translating it yields CSACHGLAGASTDTQYF.

In its sample, this clonotype was seen a few times. The CDR3 coding sequence is TGTGCCACCAGCATCGGGCCTGAAGCTTTCTTT. Encoded protein: CATSIGPEAFF. This chain links TRBV15 with TRBJ1-1; the D is unclear. Germline CDR1 and CDR2: LNHNV and YYDKDF (reference sequence). The V end was cut by 4 bases, the J end by 6 bases, with 6 bases between. The CDR3 runs 11 residues.

This clonotype was seen a few times. The V and J genes are TRBV4-1 and TRBJ2-3; no definite D call. V lost 0 bases and J 7 bases, leaving 5 bases between the germline ends. Germline V gives CDR1 MGHRA, CDR2 YSYEKL. The CDR3 extends over 12 amino acids. The CDR3, as DNA: TGCGCCAGCAGCCAAGACGGTTATACGCAGTATTTT. This encodes CASSQDGYTQYF.